This TCR beta chain was identified in a study of T-cell reconstitution after alpha-beta-depleted transplantation in children. Study-wide points: Diversity and T-cell counts at one year after transplant derived mostly from new T cells. Some patients' high day-60 TCRbeta diversity was attributed to recipient cells surviving conditioning. After transplant, at about two months, alpha-beta T cells were reportedly derived from several hundred expanded graft clones.

The TCRbeta library incorporated unique molecular identifiers. TCRdb called the PCR reads again in MiXCR, with one record for every CDR3 protein. The sample carries about 980,000 distinct CDR3 sequences, about 29% recorded once. Worth noting for this clonotype: Antigen unknown.

The V and J ends lost 5 bases and 6 bases, in that order; junction bases with no gene match: 5. Looked up from germline, CDR1 is SGHRS and CDR2 is YFSETQ. The CDR3 spans 14 residues. This rearrangement joins TRBV5-1 to TRBJ2-2; 9 bases map to TRBD1. The TCR comes from a boy under two years old who had a stem cell transplant for SCID, so the T cells may come from the graft donor. Source: PBMCs, mostly from graft donor cells, taken 360 days after TCRalphabeta/CD19-depleted stem cell transplant. The CDR3 DNA is TGCGCCAGCAGGGGACAGGGAGTTCCCGGGGAGCTGTTTTTT. It encodes CASRGQGVPGELFF. Combining the CDR3 with reference TRBV5-1 and TRBJ2-2 gives the whole variable domain KAGVTQTPRYLIKTRGQQVTLSCSPISGHRSVSWYQQTPGQGLQFLFEYFSETQRNKGNFPGRFSGRQFSNSRSEMNVSTLELGDSALYLCASRGQGVPGELFFGEGSRLTVL.